The 26 T cell receptor beta chains below all came from one sample that was sequenced in a study of regulatory T cells in long-lasting Graves disease. Time point here: newly diagnosed GD, antithyroid drugs for less than 3 months. The TCR library was prepared using RNA isolated from PBMCs. CDR3-region Arm-PCR and iRepertoire HTBI primers produced the TCR beta libraries. TCRdb reprocessed the multiplex PCR reads with MiXCR, giving one entry per CDR3 protein. The table includes about 430,000 distinct CDR3 sequences, over 14% detected once. The sample was also linked to a second study, of T cells in Graves' hyperthyroidism and ophthalmopathy.

Sequencing was performed on peripheral blood mononuclear cells (PBMCs), taken at new diagnosis, from a patient treated with antithyroid drugs. These receptors all come from a woman aged 40 to 55 with Graves disease.

This clonotype was picked up many times. In nucleotides, the CDR3 is TGTGCCAGCAGTTTAAGTCCGGGACTAGCGGGCTCCTACAATGAGCAGTTCTTC. Translating gives CASSLSPGLAGSYNEQFF. The chain joins TRBV12-3 or TRBV12-4 to TRBJ2-1; TRBD2 matches at 12 bases. This CDR3 comprises 18 residues. The V and J ends lost 2 bases and 0 bases, in that order; junction bases with no gene match: 5.

The chain joins TRBV28 to TRBJ2-4; 9 bases line up with TRBD1. Germline V gene data show CDR1 as MDHEN and CDR2 as SYDVKM. V trimming: 6 bases; J trimming: 8 bases; junction bases outside the gene matches: 11. The CDR3 extends over 15 amino acids. In nucleotides, the CDR3 is TGTGCCAGCAGCCTCCCCGAACAGGGGGCAGACATTCAGTACTTC. Its translation is CASSLPEQGADIQYF.

This clonotype was seen more than once but under ten times. The V and J genes are TRBV27 and TRBJ1-1; 7 bases are a match to TRBD1. Germline trimming cut 6 bases from V and 14 bases from J; bases unmatched to any gene: 15. Germline CDR1 and CDR2: MNHEY and SMNVEV (reference sequence). This CDR3 is built from 13 residues. This CDR3 reads CASSTPSRTGSFF. The CDR3 DNA is TGTGCCAGCAGCACCCCATCCCGGACAGGCTCCTTCTTT.

In this sample, this clonotype turned up many times. The chain uses TRBV14 and TRBJ2-3; 13 nucleotides align to TRBD2. The J segment lost 8 bases and the V segment lost 1 base, leaving 9 bases of the junction unmatched. The CDR3 consists of 17 residues. Germline CDR1 SGHDN, CDR2 FVKESK. CDR3 sequence: CASSQVGLAGKGGTQYF. The CDR3, as DNA: TGTGCCAGCAGCCAAGTGGGACTAGCGGGAAAAGGGGGTACGCAGTATTTT.

At least ten counts were recorded for this clonotype. The chain joins TRBV11-1 to TRBJ1-2, with 7 bases aligning to TRBD1. CDR1 SGHAT and CDR2 FQDESV come from the germline V gene (reference sequence). V lost 5 bases, J lost 8 bases, and 11 bases stayed unmatched. CDR3 length equals 14 residues. In nucleotides, the CDR3 is TGTGCCAGCAGCCCTGGGACAGCCCCGGGAGGCTACACCTTC. This codes for CASSPGTAPGGYTF.

This clonotype was recorded at least ten times. The chain joins TRBV5-5 to TRBJ2-7, with no clear D. V gave up 0 bases and J gave up 2 bases, with 12 bases separating them. The length of the CDR3 is 15 residues. Germline V lookup: CDR1 SGHKS, CDR2 YYEKEE (reference sequence). CDR3 sequence (DNA): TGTGCCAGCAGCTTGGAGCCCCAATCCCCCTACGAGCAGTACTTC. This translates into CASSLEPQSPYEQYF.

The table lists this clonotype with many counts. The genes are TRBV28 and TRBJ1-5; D gene uncertain. This CDR3 has 13 amino acids. V lost 6 bases to trimming and J lost 4 bases, with 10 bases between them. Germline assignment: CDR1 MDHEN and CDR2 SYDVKM. Here the CDR3 reads CASRPIQNQPQHF. The CDR3 region has the DNA TGTGCCAGCAGACCTATCCAGAATCAGCCCCAGCATTTT.

This clonotype was detected many times. The V call is TRBV5-6, the J call TRBJ1-4; D unclear. Trimming pared 0 bases from V and 0 bases from J, leaving 6 bases between. The CDR3 covers 15 residues. Looked up from germline, CDR1 is SGHDT and CDR2 is YYEEEE. CDR3 nucleotides: TGTGCCAGCAGCTTGGGCCAGACAACTAATGAAAAACTGTTTTTT. Protein: CASSLGQTTNEKLFF.

This clonotype appeared many times. This chain uses TRBV7-2 with TRBJ2-7, with 10 bases lining up with TRBD1. Germline assignment: CDR1 SGHTA and CDR2 FQGNSA. Trimming took 5 bases from V and 7 from J; bases not matched to a gene: 8. The CDR3 has 14 amino acids. The CDR3 region is CASSPGQGLREQYF. The DNA of the CDR3 is TGTGCCAGCAGCCCGGGACAGGGGTTAAGAGAGCAGTACTTC. Full variable domain (rest looked up from reference TRBV7-2 and TRBJ2-7): GAGVSQSPSNKVTEKGKDVELRCDPISGHTALYWYRQSLGQGLEFLIYFQGNSAPDKSGLPSDRFSAERTGGSVSTLTIQRTQQEDSAVYLCASSPGQGLREQYFGPGTRLTVT.

This clonotype came up many times. The chain uses TRBV7-9 and TRBJ2-1, with a tentative D call TRBD1 (5 bases). CDR1 SEHNR and CDR2 FQNEAQ come from the germline V gene (reference sequence). The CDR3 runs 15 residues. Trimming stripped 8 bases from V and 0 bases from J, with 14 bases between. For the CDR3, the DNA is TGTGCCAGCGCCCACACAGGTAGCTCCTACAATGAGCAGTTCTTC. Protein sequence: CASAHTGSSYNEQFF.

Comment on this clonotype: A much larger clonotype is one base distant, so this may be a read error. The chain employs TRBV28 and TRBJ1-5; D gene uncertain. Trimming pared 3 bases from V and 5 bases from J, leaving 2 bases between. Germline CDR1 is MDHEN and CDR2 is SYDVKM. The CDR3 consists of 11 residues. The CDR3: CASSFDQPQHF. CDR3 nucleotide sequence: TGTGCCAGCAGTTTCGATCAGCCCCAGCATTTT.

This clonotype showed up many times. J is TRBJ1-5 and V is TRBV28; TRBD1 matches at 8 bases. CDR1 and CDR2 from the germline V gene are MDHEN and SYDVKM. Germline trimming cut 4 bases from V and 4 bases from J; bases unmatched to any gene: 9. The length of the CDR3 is 16 residues. In nucleotides, the CDR3 is TGTGCCAGCAGTTCGTCGACAGGGGCGATAAATCAGCCCCAGCATTTT. This codes for CASSSSTGAINQPQHF.

This clonotype appeared many times. The V call is TRBV20-1, the J call TRBJ2-5; D tentatively fits TRBD1 or TRBD2 (5 bases each). This CDR3 spans 13 amino acids. Trimming took off 2 bases at V and 0 bases at J, with 7 bases between the two ends. CDR1 is DFQATT and CDR2 is SNEGSKA in the germline V gene (reference sequence). This CDR3 reads CSARQGHQETQYF. CDR3 coding DNA: TGCAGTGCTAGACAGGGACACCAAGAGACCCAGTACTTC.

In its sample, this clonotype was seen many times. The genes are TRBV12-3 or TRBV12-4 and TRBJ1-5; D remains unclear. The CDR3 spans 16 residues. V was pared by 7 bases and J by 2 bases, with 18 bases between. DNA of the CDR3: TGTGCCAGCACCTCCAAGACGGCCGGGGGCAATCAGCCCCAGCATTTT. Residues: CASTSKTAGGNQPQHF.

This clonotype was seen at least ten times. The chain couples TRBV18 to TRBJ1-2; weak D call: TRBD1 (5 bases). V gave up 2 bases and J gave up 5 bases, with 9 bases separating them. There are 13 residues in the CDR3. Germline values: CDR1 KGHSH, CDR2 LQKENI. The CDR3 sequence: CASSPETAYGYTF. CDR3 bases: TGTGCCAGCTCACCAGAGACAGCATATGGCTACACCTTC.

The CDR3 spells CASSSTGGAPRDTQYF. CDR3 sequence (DNA): TGTGCCAGCAGCTCCACAGGGGGCGCCCCCAGGGATACGCAGTATTTT. The chain joins TRBV7-3 to TRBJ2-3; 9 bases match TRBD1. Germline V gene lookup returns CDR1 SGHTA and CDR2 FQGTGA. V dropped 4 bases and J dropped 6; count of bases not matched to a gene: 11. The CDR3 spans 16 residues.

This clonotype was recorded many times. The V gene is TRBV6-2 or TRBV6-3, the J gene TRBJ2-6; 10 bases align to TRBD2. Germline-derived CDR1 and CDR2 are MNHEY and SVGEGT. After removal of 2 bases from V and 0 bases from J, the junction contained 4 bases not matched to a gene. The CDR3 spans 18 residues. The CDR3 DNA reads as TGTGCCAGCAGTTACCGGCTAGCGGGAGTCTCTGGGGCCAACGTCCTGACTTTC. Translating gives CASSYRLAGVSGANVLTF.

This clonotype showed up many times. The V and J genes are TRBV13 and TRBJ2-7, with 8 bases matching TRBD2. Germline V gene sequence: CDR1 PRHDT, CDR2 FYEKMQ (reference sequence). The CDR3 extends over 15 amino acids. V lost 0 bases and J lost 2; bases outside the gene matches: 3. The CDR3: CASSLGSGATYEQYF. In DNA, the CDR3 is TGTGCCAGCAGCTTAGGTAGCGGGGCGACCTACGAGCAGTACTTC.

This clonotype was found many times. This rearrangement joins TRBV28 to TRBJ2-7; TRBD1 matches at 7 bases. This CDR3 is built from 13 residues. With 6 bases clipped from V and 6 bases from J, the junction kept 8 bases outside the gene matches. Per germline, CDR1 MDHEN and CDR2 SYDVKM. The CDR3 DNA reads TGTGCCAGCAGATCGACAGGGATCCCCGAGCAGTACTTC. Amino acid sequence: CASRSTGIPEQYF.

This clonotype was detected many times. The CDR3 region is CASRTATGQETQYF. The CDR3, as DNA: TGTGCCAGCAGGACAGCCACGGGCCAAGAGACCCAGTACTTC. The chain employs TRBV2 and TRBJ2-5; possibly TRBD1 for D (5 bases). Trimming took 6 bases from V and 1 from J, leaving 12 bases between them. CDR1 SNHLY and CDR2 FYNNEI come from the germline V gene. The CDR3 contains 14 residues.

This clonotype showed up just a few times. J is TRBJ2-1 and V is TRBV15; D unresolved. V dropped 1 base and J dropped 7 bases, with 8 bases sitting between them. This CDR3 region has 13 residues. CDR1 and CDR2 (germline): LNHNV, YYDKDF (reference sequence). CDR3 DNA: TGTGCCACCAGCAGAGCGGCCCTAAATGAGCAGTTCTTC. Protein sequence: CATSRAALNEQFF.

This clonotype was seen repeatedly, ten times or more. The V gene is TRBV20-1, the J gene TRBJ1-1; D ambiguous. The CDR3 length is 13 residues. Germline V gene lookup returns CDR1 DFQATT and CDR2 SNEGSKA (reference sequence). V lost 5 bases to trimming and J lost 1 base, with 11 bases between them. CDR3 residues: CSAFRFENTEAFF. CDR3 bases: TGCAGTGCTTTCAGGTTTGAGAACACTGAAGCTTTCTTT.

The genes are TRBV4-1 and TRBJ1-3; 7 bases line up with TRBD1. The CDR3 is made up of 17 amino acids. V lost 4 bases to trimming and J lost 5 bases; unmatched junction nucleotides: 14. In germline, CDR1 is MGHRA, CDR2 YSYEKL. CDR3 loop: CASSPTRSGTERNTIYF. CDR3 nucleotides: TGCGCCAGCAGCCCCACGCGCTCCGGGACAGAAAGAAACACCATATATTTT.

This clonotype was detected ten times or more. This chain joins TRBV6-2 or TRBV6-3 and TRBJ2-4, with no clear D. This CDR3 spans 10 amino acids. The V gene lost 8 bases and the J gene lost 5 bases, with 4 bases spanning the gap. The germline V gene encodes CDR1 MNHEY and CDR2 SVGEGT. The CDR3 sequence: CASGQNIQYF. The CDR3 DNA sequence: TGTGCCAGCGGACAAAACATTCAGTACTTC.

This clonotype was seen repeatedly, ten times or more. The V and J genes are TRBV2 and TRBJ2-6, with D perhaps assigned TRBD1 or TRBD2 (5 bases each). The CDR3 is 15 residues long. Germline CDR1 is SNHLY and CDR2 is FYNNEI. Trimming took 7 bases from V and 4 from J, leaving 14 bases between them. CDR3 in DNA: TGTGCCAGCATCACGGGGCAGACCGGGGCCAACGTCCTGACTTTC. Protein product: CASITGQTGANVLTF. Full variable domain (outside the CDR3, taken from reference TRBV2 and TRBJ2-6): EPEVTQTPSHQVTQMGQEVILRCVPISNHLYFYWYRQILGQKVEFLVSFYNNEISEKSEIFDDQFSVERPDGSNFTLKIRSTKLEDSAMYFCASITGQTGANVLTFGAGSRLTVL.

This clonotype came up many times. The chain has TRBV27 and TRBJ2-3, with 16 nucleotides matching TRBD2. Germline CDR1 MNHEY, CDR2 SMNVEV (reference sequence). The trim removed 5 bases at V and 4 bases at J, leaving 15 bases unmatched. The CDR3 extends over 20 amino acids. Written as DNA, the CDR3 is TGTGCCAGCAGTCCCAGGCTACCGGGACTAGCGGGAGGGCGGGCAGATACGCAGTATTTT. Protein sequence: CASSPRLPGLAGGRADTQYF.